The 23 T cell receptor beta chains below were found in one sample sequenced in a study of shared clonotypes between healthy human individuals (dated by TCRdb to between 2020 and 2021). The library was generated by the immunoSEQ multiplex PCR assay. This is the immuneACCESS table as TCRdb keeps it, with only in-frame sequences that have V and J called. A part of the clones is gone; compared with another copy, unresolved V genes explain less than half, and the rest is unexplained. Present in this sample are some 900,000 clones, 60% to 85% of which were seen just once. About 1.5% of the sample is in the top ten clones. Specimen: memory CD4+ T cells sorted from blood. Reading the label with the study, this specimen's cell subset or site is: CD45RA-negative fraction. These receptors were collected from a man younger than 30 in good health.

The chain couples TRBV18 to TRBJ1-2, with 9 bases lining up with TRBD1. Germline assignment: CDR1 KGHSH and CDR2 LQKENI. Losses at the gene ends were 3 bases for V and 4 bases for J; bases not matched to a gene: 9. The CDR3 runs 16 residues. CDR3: CASSPKPGQGAYGYTF. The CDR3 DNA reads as TGTGCCAGCTCACCTAAGCCGGGACAGGGAGCCTATGGCTACACCTTC.

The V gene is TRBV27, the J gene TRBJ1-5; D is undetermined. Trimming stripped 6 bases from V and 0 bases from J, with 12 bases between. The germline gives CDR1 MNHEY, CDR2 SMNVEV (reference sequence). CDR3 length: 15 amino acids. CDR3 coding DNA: TGTGCCAGCAGCTTAAACCCCTATAGCAATCAGCCCCAGCATTTT. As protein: CASSLNPYSNQPQHF.

CDR3 sequence (DNA): TGTGCCAGTAGTATAGTAGCGGGCAGTAATGAAAAACTGTTTTTT. Protein sequence: CASSIVAGSNEKLFF. The V call is TRBV19, the J call TRBJ1-4; D gene ambiguous. The CDR3 runs to 15 residues. The V gene's germline CDR1 is LNHDA and CDR2 SQIVND (reference sequence). The V gene lost 1 base and the J gene lost 4 bases, with 10 bases spanning the gap. Full variable domain (remainder filled in from reference TRBV19 and TRBJ1-4): DGGITQSPKYLFRKEGQNVTLSCEQNLNHDAMYWYRQDPGQGLRLIYYSQIVNDFQKGDIAEGYSVSREKKESFPLTVTSAQKNPTAFYLCASSIVAGSNEKLFFGSGTQLSVL.

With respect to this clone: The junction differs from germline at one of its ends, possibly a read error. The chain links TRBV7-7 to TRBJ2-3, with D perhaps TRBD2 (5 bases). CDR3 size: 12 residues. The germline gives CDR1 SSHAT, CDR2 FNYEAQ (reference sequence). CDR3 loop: CASSFHGGTQYF. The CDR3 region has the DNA TGTGCTAGCAGCTTTCACGGAGGTACGCAGTATTTT.

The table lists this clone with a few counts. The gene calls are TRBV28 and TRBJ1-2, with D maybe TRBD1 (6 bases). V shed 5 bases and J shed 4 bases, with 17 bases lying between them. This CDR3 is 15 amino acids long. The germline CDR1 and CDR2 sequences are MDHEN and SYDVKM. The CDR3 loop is CASSPIATGSYGYTF. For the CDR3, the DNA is TGTGCCAGCAGTCCGATAGCGACAGGAAGCTATGGCTACACCTTC.

CDR3 region: CASSFQGSSQPQHF. The CDR3 DNA follows: TGTGCCAGCAGTTTTCAAGGGTCCTCTCAGCCCCAGCATTTT. This chain uses TRBV28 with TRBJ1-5; no clear D. This CDR3 is built from 14 residues. The germline gives CDR1 MDHEN, CDR2 SYDVKM. V gave up 3 bases and J gave up 6 bases, with 12 bases separating them. The variable domain in full, with the rest retrieved from reference TRBV28 and TRBJ1-5, is DVKVTQSSRYLVKRTGEKVFLECVQDMDHENMFWYRQDPGLGLRLIYFSYDVKMKEKGDIPEGYSVSREKKERFSLILESASTNQTSMYLCASSFQGSSQPQHFGDGTRLSIL.

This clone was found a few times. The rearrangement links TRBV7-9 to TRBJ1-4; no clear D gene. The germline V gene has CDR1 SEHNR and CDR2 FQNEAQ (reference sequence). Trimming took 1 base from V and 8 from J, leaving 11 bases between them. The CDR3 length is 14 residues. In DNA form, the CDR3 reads TGTGCCAGCAGCTTAGGAGTCGGAGGGGAAAAACTGTTTTTT. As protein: CASSLGVGGEKLFF.

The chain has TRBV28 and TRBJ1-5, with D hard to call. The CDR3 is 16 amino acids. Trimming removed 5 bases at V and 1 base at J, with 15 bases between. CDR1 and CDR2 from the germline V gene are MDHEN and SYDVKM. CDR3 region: CASSTRRRGSNQPQHF. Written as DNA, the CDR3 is TGTGCCAGCAGTACCCGCCGTCGGGGAAGCAATCAGCCCCAGCATTTT.

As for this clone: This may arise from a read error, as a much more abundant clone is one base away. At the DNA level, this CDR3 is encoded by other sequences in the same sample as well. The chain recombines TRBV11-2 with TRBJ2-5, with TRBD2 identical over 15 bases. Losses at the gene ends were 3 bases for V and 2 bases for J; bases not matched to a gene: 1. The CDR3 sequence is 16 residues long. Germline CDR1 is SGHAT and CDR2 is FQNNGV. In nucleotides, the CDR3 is TGTGCCAGCAGCTTGGGACTAGCGGGGGGTCAAGAGACCCAGTACTTC. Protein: CASSLGLAGGQETQYF.

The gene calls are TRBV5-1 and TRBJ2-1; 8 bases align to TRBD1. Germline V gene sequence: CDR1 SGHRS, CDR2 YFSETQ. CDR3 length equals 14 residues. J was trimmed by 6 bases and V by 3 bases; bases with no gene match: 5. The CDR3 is CASSWTDRANEQFF. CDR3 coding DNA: TGCGCCAGCAGCTGGACGGACAGGGCCAATGAGCAGTTCTTC. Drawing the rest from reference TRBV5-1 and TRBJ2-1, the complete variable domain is KAGVTQTPRYLIKTRGQQVTLSCSPISGHRSVSWYQQTPGQGLQFLFEYFSETQRNKGNFPGRFSGRQFSNSRSEMNVSTLELGDSALYLCASSWTDRANEQFFGPGTRLTVL.

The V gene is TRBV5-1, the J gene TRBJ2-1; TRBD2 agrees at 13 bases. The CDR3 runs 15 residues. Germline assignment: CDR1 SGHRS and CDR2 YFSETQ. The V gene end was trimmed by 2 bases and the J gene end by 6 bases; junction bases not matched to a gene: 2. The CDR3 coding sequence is TGCGCCAGCAGCTTAAGGACTAGCGGGAGCAATGAGCAGTTCTTC. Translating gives CASSLRTSGSNEQFF.

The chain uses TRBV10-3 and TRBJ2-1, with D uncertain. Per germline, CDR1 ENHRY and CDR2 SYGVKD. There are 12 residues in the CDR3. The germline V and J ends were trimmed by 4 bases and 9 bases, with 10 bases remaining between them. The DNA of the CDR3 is TGTGCCATCAGTGGGCGTAGCAGTGAGCAGTTCTTC. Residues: CAISGRSSEQFF.

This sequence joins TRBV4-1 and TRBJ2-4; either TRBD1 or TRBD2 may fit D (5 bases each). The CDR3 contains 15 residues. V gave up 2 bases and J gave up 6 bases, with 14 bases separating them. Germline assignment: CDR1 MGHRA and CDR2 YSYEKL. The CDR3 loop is CASSQFSGTVNIQYF. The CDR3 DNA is TGCGCCAGCAGCCAATTCTCAGGGACCGTAAACATTCAGTACTTC.

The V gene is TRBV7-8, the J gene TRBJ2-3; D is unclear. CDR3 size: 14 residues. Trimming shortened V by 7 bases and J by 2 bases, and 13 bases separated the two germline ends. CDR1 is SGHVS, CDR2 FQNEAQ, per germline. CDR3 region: CASTLRPFTDTQYF. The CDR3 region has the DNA TGTGCCAGCACCCTACGCCCGTTCACAGATACGCAGTATTTT.

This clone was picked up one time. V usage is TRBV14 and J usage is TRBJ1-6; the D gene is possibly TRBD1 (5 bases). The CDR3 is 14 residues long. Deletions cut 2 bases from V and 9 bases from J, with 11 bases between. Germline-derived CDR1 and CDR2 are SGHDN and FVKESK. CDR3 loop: CASSQSGLSSPLHF. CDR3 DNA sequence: TGTGCCAGCAGCCAATCGGGGCTGAGTTCACCCCTCCACTTT.

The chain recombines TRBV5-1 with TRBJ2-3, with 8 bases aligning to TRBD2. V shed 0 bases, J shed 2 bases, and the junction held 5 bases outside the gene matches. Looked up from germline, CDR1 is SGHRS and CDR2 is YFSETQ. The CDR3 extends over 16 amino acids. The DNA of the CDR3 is TGCGCCAGCAGCTTGGTTATCGGGGGGGCCACAGATACGCAGTATTTT. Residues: CASSLVIGGATDTQYF.

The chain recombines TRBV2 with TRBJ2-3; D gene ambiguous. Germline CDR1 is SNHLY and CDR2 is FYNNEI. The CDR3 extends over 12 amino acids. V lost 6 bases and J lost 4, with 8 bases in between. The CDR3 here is CASSKGPDTQYF. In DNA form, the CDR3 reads TGTGCCAGCAGCAAGGGCCCAGATACGCAGTATTTT. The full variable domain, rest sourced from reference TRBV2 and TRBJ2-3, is EPEVTQTPSHQVTQMGQEVILRCVPISNHLYFYWYRQILGQKVEFLVSFYNNEISEKSEIFDDQFSVERPDGSNFTLKIRSTKLEDSAMYFCASSKGPDTQYFGPGTRLTVL.

CDR3 residues: CASSSAGGAGETQYF. In DNA, the CDR3 is TGTGCCAGCAGTTCCGCGGGGGGCGCGGGGGAGACCCAGTACTTC. The chain employs TRBV6-5 and TRBJ2-5, with 8 bases identical to TRBD2. The CDR3 contains 15 residues. With V trimmed by 4 bases and J by 5 bases, 9 bases remained unmatched. Germline-derived CDR1 and CDR2 are MNHEY and SVGAGI.

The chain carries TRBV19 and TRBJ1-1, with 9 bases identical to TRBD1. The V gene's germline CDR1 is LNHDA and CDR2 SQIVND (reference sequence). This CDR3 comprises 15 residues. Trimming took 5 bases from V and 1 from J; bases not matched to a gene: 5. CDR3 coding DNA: TGTGCCAGTAGTTGGCCGGGACAGGGGAACACTGAAGCTTTCTTT. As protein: CASSWPGQGNTEAFF.

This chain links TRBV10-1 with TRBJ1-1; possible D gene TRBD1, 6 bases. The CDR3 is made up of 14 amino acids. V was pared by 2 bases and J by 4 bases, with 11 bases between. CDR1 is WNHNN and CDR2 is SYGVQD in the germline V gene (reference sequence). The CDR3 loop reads CASSEGGQGTEAFF. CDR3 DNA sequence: TGCGCCAGCAGTGAGGGGGGGCAAGGCACTGAAGCTTTCTTT.

CDR3 nucleotide sequence: TGTGCCAGCAGCTTGGCGGGGGCGAGGGATACGCAGTATTTT. Protein product: CASSLAGARDTQYF. This rearrangement joins TRBV5-6 to TRBJ2-3; the D gene could be TRBD1 or TRBD2 (6 bases each). CDR3 size: 14 residues. Germline V gene data show CDR1 as SGHDT and CDR2 as YYEEEE. V was clipped by 0 bases and J by 6 bases, with 11 bases between them.

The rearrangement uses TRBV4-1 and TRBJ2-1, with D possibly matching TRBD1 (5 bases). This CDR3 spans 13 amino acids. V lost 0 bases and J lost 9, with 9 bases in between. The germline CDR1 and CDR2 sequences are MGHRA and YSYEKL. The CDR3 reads CASSQDQGFEQFF. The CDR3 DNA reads TGCGCCAGCAGCCAAGATCAGGGATTTGAGCAGTTCTTC.

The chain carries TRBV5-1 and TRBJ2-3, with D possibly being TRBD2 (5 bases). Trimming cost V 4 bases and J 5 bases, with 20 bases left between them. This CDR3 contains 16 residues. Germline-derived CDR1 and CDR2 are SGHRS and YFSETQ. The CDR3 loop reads CASSEDSRGAGDTQYF. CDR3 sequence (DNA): TGCGCCAGCAGCGAGGACTCAAGAGGCGCGGGAGATACGCAGTATTTT.